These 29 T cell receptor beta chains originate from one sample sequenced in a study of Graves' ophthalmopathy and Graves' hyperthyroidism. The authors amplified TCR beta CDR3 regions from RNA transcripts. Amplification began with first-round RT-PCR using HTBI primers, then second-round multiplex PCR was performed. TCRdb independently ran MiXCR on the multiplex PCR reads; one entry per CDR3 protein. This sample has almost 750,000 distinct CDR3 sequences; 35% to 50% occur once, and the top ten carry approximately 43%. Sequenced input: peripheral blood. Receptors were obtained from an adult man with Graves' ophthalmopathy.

The CDR3: CASSISSGGLSYEQYF. In DNA form, the CDR3 reads TGTGCCAGCAGTATATCTAGCGGGGGGCTTTCCTACGAGCAGTACTTC. V gene TRBV6-5 combines with J gene TRBJ2-7; 11 bases match TRBD2. This CDR3 spans 16 amino acids. After removal of 5 bases from V and 1 base from J, the junction contained 7 bases not matched to a gene. CDR1 MNHEY and CDR2 SVGAGI come from the germline V gene.

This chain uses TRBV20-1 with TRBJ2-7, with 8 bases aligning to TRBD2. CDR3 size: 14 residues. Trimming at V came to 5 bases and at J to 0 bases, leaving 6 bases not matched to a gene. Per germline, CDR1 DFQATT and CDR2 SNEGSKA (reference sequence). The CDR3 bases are TGCAGTGCTGTAACTAGCGGAGCCTCCTACGAGCAGTACTTC. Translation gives CSAVTSGASYEQYF.

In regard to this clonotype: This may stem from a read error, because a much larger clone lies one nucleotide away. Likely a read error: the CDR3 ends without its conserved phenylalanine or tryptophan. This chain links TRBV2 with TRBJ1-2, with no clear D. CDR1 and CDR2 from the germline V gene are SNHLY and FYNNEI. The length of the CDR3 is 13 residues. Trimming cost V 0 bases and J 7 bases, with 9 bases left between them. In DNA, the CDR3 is TGTGCCAGCAGTGAAGCGAGTCATGCTGGCTACACCTCC. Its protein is CASSEASHAGYTS.

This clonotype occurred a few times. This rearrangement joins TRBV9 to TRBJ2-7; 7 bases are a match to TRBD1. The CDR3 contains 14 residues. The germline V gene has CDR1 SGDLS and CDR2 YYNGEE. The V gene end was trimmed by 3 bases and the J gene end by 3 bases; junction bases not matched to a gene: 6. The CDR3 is CASSAGTEHYEQYF. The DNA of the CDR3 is TGTGCCAGCAGCGCCGGGACAGAGCACTACGAGCAGTACTTC.

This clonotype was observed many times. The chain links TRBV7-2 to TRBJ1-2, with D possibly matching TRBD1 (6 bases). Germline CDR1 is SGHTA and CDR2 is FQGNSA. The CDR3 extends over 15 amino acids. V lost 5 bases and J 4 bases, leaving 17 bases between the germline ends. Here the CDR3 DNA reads TGTGCCAGCAGCCCCACGTCGGGACAAGGCTATGGCTACACCTTC. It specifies CASSPTSGQGYGYTF. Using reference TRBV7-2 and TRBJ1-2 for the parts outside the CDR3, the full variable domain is GAGVSQSPSNKVTEKGKDVELRCDPISGHTALYWYRQSLGQGLEFLIYFQGNSAPDKSGLPSDRFSAERTGGSVSTLTIQRTQQEDSAVYLCASSPTSGQGYGYTFGSGTRLTVV.

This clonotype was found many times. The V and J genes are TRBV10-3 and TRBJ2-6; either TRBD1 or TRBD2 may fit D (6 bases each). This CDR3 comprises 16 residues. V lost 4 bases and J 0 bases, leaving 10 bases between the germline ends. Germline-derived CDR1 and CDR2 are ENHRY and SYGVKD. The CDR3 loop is CAISAGGASGANVLTF. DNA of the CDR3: TGTGCCATCAGTGCCGGGGGCGCCTCTGGGGCCAACGTCCTGACTTTC.

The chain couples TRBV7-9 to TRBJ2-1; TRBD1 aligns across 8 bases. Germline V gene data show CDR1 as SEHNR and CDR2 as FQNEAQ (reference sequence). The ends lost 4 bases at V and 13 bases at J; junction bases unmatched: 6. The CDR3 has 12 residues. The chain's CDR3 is CASSSDRGRQFF. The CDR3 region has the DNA TGTGCCAGCAGCTCCGACAGGGGACGACAGTTCTTC.

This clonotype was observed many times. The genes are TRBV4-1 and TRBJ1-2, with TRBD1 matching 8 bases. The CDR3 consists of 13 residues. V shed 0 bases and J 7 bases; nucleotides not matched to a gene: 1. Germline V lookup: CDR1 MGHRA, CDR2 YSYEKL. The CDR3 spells CASSQEDRAGYTF. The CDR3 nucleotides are TGCGCCAGCAGCCAAGAGGACAGGGCTGGCTACACCTTC.

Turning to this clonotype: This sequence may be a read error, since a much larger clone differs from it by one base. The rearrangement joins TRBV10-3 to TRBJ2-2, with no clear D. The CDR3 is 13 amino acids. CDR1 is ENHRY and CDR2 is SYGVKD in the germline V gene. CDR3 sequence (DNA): TGTGCCATCTGTGAGTCGAACACCGGGGAGCTGTTTTTT. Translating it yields CAICESNTGELFF.

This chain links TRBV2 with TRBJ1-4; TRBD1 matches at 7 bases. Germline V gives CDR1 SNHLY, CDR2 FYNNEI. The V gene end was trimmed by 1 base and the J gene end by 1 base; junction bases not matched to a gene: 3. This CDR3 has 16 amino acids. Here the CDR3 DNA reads TGTGCCAGCAGTGAAGAGGGGGCTGGAACTAATGAAAAACTGTTTTTT. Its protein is CASSEEGAGTNEKLFF.

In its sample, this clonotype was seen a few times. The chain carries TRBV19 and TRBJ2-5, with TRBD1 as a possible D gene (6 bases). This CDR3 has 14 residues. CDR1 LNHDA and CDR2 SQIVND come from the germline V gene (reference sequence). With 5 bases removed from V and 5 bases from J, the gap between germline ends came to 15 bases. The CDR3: CASSPGHLTETQYF. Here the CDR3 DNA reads TGTGCCAGTAGTCCGGGACACCTAACGGAGACCCAGTACTTC.

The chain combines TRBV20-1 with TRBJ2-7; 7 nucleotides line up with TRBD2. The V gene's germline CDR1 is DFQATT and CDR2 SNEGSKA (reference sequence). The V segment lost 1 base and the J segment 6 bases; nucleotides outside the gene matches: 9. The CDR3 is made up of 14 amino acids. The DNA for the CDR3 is TGCAGTGCTAGAGTCCTGGGAGGGCGGCTCGAGCAGTACTTC. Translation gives CSARVLGGRLEQYF.

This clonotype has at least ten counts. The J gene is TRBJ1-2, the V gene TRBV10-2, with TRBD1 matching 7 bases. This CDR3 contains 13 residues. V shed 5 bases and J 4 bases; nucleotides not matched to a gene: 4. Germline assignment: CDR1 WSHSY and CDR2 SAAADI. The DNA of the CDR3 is TGCGCCAGCAGTCCGACAGGGTCCTATGGCTACACCTTC. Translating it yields CASSPTGSYGYTF.

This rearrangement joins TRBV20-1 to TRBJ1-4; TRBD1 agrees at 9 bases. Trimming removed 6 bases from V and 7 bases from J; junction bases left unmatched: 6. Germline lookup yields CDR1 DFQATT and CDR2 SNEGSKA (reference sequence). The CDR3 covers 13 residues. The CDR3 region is CSAAGTGSEKLFF. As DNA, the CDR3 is TGCAGTGCCGCCGGGACAGGGAGTGAAAAACTGTTTTTT.

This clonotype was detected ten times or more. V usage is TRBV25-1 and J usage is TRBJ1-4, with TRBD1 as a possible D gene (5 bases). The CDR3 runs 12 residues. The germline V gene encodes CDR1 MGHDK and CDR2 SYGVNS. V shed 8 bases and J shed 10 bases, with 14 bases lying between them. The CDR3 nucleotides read TGTGCCAGCGGGGACGGGAGGAGAAAACTGTTTTTT. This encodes CASGDGRRKLFF.

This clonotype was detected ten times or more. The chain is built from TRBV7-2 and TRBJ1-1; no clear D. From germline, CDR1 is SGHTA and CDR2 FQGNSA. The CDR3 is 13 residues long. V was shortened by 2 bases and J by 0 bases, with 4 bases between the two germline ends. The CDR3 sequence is CASSLSVNTEAFF. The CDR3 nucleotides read TGTGCCAGCAGCTTAAGCGTGAACACTGAAGCTTTCTTT.

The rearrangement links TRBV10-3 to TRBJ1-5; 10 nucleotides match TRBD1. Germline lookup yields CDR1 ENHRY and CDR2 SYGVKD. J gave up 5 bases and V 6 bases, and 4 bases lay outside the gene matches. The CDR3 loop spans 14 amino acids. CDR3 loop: CAIRAGTGDQPQHF. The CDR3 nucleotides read TGTGCCATCAGGGCCGGGACAGGGGATCAGCCCCAGCATTTT.

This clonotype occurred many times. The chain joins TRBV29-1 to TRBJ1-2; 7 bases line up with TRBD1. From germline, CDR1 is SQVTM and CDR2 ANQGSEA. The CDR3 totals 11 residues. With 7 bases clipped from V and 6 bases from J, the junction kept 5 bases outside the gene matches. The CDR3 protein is CSGETGNGYTF. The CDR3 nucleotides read TGCAGCGGGGAGACAGGGAATGGCTACACCTTC.

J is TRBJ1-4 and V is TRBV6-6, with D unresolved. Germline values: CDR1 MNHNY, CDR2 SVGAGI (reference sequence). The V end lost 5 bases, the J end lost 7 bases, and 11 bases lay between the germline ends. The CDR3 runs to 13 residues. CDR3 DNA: TGTGCCAGCAGTGAGATAGAGGGTGAAAAACTGTTTTTT. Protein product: CASSEIEGEKLFF.

In DNA, the CDR3 is TGTGCCACCAGTGCTAACAGGGGGCAGGGCAATCAGCCCCAGCATTTT. Its translation is CATSANRGQGNQPQHF. The chain uses TRBV24-1 and TRBJ1-5, with TRBD1 matching over 9 bases. The CDR3 is made up of 16 amino acids. The V gene's germline CDR1 is KGHDR and CDR2 SFDVKD. The J segment lost 2 bases and the V segment lost 5 bases, leaving 6 bases of the junction unmatched.

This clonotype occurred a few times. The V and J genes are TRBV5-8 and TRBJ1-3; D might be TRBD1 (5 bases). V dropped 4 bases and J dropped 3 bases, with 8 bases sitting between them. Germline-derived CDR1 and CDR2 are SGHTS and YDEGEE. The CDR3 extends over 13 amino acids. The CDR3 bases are TGTGCCAGCAGCAGAGGGGTTGGAAACACCATATATTTT. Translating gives CASSRGVGNTIYF.

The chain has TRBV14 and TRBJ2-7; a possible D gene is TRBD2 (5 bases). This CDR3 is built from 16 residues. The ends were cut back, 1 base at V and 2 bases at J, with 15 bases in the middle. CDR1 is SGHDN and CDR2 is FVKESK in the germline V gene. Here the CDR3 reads CASSQARETHTYEQYF. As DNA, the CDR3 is TGTGCCAGCAGCCAAGCGAGGGAGACACACACCTACGAGCAGTACTTC.

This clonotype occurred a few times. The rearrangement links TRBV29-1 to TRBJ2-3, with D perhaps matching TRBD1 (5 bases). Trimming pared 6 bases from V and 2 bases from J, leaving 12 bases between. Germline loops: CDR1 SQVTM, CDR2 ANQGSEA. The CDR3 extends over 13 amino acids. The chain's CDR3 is CSVGRVDTDTQYF. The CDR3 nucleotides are TGCAGCGTGGGCAGGGTGGACACAGATACGCAGTATTTT.

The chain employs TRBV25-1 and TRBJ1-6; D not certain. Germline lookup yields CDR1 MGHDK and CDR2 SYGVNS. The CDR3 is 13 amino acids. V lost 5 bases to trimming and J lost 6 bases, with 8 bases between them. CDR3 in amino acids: CASSKQINSPLHF. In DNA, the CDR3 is TGTGCCAGCAGTAAACAGATTAATTCACCCCTCCACTTT.

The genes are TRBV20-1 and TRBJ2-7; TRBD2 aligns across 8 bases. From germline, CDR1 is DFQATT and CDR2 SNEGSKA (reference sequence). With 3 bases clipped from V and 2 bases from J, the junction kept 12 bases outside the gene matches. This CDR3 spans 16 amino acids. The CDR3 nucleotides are TGCAGTGCTAGGAAGGGTGGCGGGGGGACGGCCTACGAGCAGTACTTC. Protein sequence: CSARKGGGGTAYEQYF.

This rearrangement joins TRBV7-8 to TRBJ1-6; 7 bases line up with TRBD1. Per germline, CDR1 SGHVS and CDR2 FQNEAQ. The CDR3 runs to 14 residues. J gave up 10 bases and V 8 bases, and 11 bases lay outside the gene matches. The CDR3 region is CASSKAGRGSPLHF. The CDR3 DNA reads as TGTGCCAGCTCCAAGGCGGGCAGGGGGTCACCCCTCCACTTT.

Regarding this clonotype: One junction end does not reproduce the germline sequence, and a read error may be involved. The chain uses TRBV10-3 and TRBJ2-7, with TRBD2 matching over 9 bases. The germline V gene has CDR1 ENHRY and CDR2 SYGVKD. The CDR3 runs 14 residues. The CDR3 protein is CASSYSGRGYEQYF. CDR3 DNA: TGTGCCAGCAGTTATAGCGGGAGAGGCTACGAGCAGTACTTC.

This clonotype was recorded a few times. DNA for the CDR3: TGCAGTGCTAGACCCGGGACGAGCTCCTACGAGCAGTACTTC. Its translation: CSARPGTSSYEQYF. The chain employs TRBV20-1 and TRBJ2-7; the D gene could be TRBD1 or TRBD2 (5 bases each). CDR1 is DFQATT, CDR2 SNEGSKA, per germline (reference sequence). The CDR3 consists of 14 residues. The V and J ends lost 2 bases and 0 bases respectively, with 11 bases between them.

In nucleotides, the CDR3 is TGTGCCATCATAAAGGACCAGAACACTGAAGCTTTCTTT. Amino acid sequence: CAIIKDQNTEAFF. V and J are TRBV10-3 and TRBJ1-1; D ambiguous. Trimming cost V 7 bases and J 1 base, with 10 bases left between them. The CDR3 sequence is 13 residues long. Germline CDR1 is ENHRY and CDR2 is SYGVKD.